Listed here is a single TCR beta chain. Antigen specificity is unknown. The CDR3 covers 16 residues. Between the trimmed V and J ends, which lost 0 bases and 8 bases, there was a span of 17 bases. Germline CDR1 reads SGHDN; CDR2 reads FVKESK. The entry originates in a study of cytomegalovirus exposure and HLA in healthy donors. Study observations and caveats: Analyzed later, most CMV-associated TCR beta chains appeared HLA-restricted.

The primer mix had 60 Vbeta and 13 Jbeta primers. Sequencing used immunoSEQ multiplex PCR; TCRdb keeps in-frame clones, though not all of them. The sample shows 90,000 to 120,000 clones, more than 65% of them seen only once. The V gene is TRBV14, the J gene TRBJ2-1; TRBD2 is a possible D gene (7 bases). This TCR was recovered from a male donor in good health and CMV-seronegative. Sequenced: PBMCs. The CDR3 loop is CASSQDLGAGRDEQFF. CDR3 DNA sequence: TGTGCCAGCAGCCAAGACCTGGGGGCGGGGAGGGATGAGCAGTTCTTC.